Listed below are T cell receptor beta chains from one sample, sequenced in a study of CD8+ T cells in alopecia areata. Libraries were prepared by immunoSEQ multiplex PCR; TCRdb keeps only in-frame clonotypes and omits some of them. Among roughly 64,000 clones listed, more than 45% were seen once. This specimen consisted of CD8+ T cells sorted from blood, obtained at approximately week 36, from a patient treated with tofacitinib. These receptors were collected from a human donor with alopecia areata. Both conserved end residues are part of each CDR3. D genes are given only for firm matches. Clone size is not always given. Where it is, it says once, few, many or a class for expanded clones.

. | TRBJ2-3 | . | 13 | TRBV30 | TGTGCCTGGAGACTTTCGGACCCAGATACGCAGTATTTT | CAWRLSDPDTQYF
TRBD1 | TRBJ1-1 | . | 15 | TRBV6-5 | TGTGCCAGCAGTTACTCGAAAGGGGGCGGCACTGAAGCTTTCTTT | CASSYSKGGGTEAFF
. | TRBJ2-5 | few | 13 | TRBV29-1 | TGCAGCGTTGCGGGGGCCCAGCAAGAGACCCAGTACTTC | CSVAGAQQETQYF
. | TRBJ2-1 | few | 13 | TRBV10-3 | TGTGCCATGGGACCGATCTCCTACAATGAGCAGTTCTTC | CAMGPISYNEQFF
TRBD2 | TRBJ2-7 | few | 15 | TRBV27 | TGTGCCAGCAGCCCTACTAGCGGGAGGGCCCTCGAGCAGTACTTC | CASSPTSGRALEQYF
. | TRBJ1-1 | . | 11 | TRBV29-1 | TGCAGCGTCGGAGGGACATCTGAAGCTTTCTTT | CSVGGTSEAFF
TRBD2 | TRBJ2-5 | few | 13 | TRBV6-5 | TGTGCCAGCACGGGAGGGGGCCAAGAGACCCAGTACTTC | CASTGGGQETQYF
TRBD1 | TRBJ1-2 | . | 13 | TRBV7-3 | TGTGCCAGCAGCCCGAGGGGGCACGGTGGCTACACCTTC | CASSPRGHGGYTF
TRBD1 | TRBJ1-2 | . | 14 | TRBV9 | TGTGCCAGCAGCGATACGGGACAGGGAAATGGCTACACCTTC | CASSDTGQGNGYTF
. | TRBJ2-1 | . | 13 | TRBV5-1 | TGCGCCAGCTTTGAGAGCTCCTACAATGAGCAGTTCTTC | CASFESSYNEQFF
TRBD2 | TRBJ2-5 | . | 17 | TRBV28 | TGTGCCAGCAGTTTACTCCGGAAAACTAGCGGGACAGAGACCCAGTACTTC | CASSLLRKTSGTETQYF
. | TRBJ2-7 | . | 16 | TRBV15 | TGTGCCACCAGCAGAGTACGGCGGGACAGCTCCTACGAGCAGTACTTC | CATSRVRRDSSYEQYF
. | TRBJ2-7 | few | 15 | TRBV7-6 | TGTGCCAGCAGCTTATCGGGGTCGATCGGGAACGAGCAGTACTTC | CASSLSGSIGNEQYF
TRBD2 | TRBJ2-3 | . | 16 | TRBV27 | TGTGCCAGCAGTACAGGACTAGCGGGTCCCACAGATACGCAGTATTTT | CASSTGLAGPTDTQYF
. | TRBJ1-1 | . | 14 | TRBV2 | TGTGCCAGCAGTGGAGGTACAGGACAAACTGAAGCTTTCTTT | CASSGGTGQTEAFF
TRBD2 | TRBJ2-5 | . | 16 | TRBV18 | TGTGCCAGCTCACCCCAGGTAGCGGGAGGCGGAGAGACCCAGTACTTC | CASSPQVAGGGETQYF
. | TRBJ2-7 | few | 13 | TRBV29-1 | TGCAGCGTTGAGGCCGACAACTCCTACGAGCAGTACTTC | CSVEADNSYEQYF
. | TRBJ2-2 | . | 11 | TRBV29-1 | TGCAGCGTCCTACGGGCCGGGGAGCTGTTTTTT | CSVLRAGELFF
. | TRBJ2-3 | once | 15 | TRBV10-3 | TGTGCCATCAGTCCGCTGGAGGGGGGCACAGATACGCAGTATTTT | CAISPLEGGTDTQYF
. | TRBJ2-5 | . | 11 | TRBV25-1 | TGTGCCAGCAGTGTCCTGGAGACCCAGTACTTC | CASSVLETQYF
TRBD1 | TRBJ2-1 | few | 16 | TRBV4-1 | TGCGCCAGCAGCCTCACGGACAGGGCGGCCTACAATGAGCAGTTCTTC | CASSLTDRAAYNEQFF
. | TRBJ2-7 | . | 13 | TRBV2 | TGTGCCAGCGACAGTCATACTACCTACGAGCAGTACTTC | CASDSHTTYEQYF
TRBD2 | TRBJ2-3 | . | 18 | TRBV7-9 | TGTGCCAGCAGCGGGAACTGGCGGGAGAGAGTGGGACCCGATACGCAGTATTTT | CASSGNWRERVGPDTQYF
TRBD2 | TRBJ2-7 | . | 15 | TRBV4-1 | TGCGCCAGCAGCCCGCAACTAGCGGGGTCCTACGAGCAGTACTTC | CASSPQLAGSYEQYF
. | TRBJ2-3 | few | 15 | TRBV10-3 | TGTGCCATCAACTCCCAGAGGGCCCGCACAGATACGCAGTATTTT | CAINSQRARTDTQYF
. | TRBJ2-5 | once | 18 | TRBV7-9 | TGTGCCAGCCATGGGGACCAGAGGGGACTTTACGAGGGGGAGACCCAGTACTTC | CASHGDQRGLYEGETQYF
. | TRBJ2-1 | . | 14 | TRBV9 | TGTGCCAGCAGCGCTCGGGTCTCCTACAATGAGCAGTTCTTC | CASSARVSYNEQFF
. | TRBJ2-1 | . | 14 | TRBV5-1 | TGCGCCAGCAGCTTGGAACAACAGGGCACTGAGCAGTTCTTC | CASSLEQQGTEQFF
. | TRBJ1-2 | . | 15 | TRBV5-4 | TGTGCCAGCAGCGTCCCCGGGTACCCCCCGGACGGCTACACCTTC | CASSVPGYPPDGYTF
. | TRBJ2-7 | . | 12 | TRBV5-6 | TGTGCCAGCAGCCGTCGGGGGAAGGAGCAGTACTTC | CASSRRGKEQYF
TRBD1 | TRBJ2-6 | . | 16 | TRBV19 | TGTGCCAGTACACCGACAGGGGGCTCTGGGGCCAACGTCCTGACTTTC | CASTPTGGSGANVLTF